Shown below are 20 T cell receptor beta chains from a single sample sequenced in a study of blood T cell repertoires in COVID-19. The method was immunoSEQ multiplex PCR; TCRdb's version includes in-frame clones alone and lacks a portion of them. The sample lists about 300,000 clones, less than 85% occurring once. Specimen: peripheral blood. The receptors were gathered from a human donor with COVID-19, enrolled during active disease. The donor label of this sample is uncertain.

The chain is built from TRBV20-1 and TRBJ1-2, with 8 bases identical to TRBD1. The CDR3 runs 11 residues. Germline V gene data show CDR1 as DFQATT and CDR2 as SNEGSKA (reference sequence). J was trimmed by 13 bases and V by 5 bases; bases with no gene match: 9. In nucleotides, the CDR3 is TGCAGTGCTGGACAGGGCCCTGTGCGCACCTTC. Its translation: CSAGQGPVRTF.

V gene TRBV19 combines with J gene TRBJ2-5; 7 bases agree with TRBD2. This CDR3 has 14 residues. The germline V gene has CDR1 LNHDA and CDR2 SQIVND (reference sequence). Germline trimming cut 6 bases from V and 4 bases from J; bases unmatched to any gene: 8. As DNA, the CDR3 is TGTGCCAGTAGGCCGGACCCTAGCGGAGAGACCCAGTACTTC. Translated: CASRPDPSGETQYF.

The V and J genes are TRBV18 and TRBJ2-2, with 11 bases that match TRBD1. The CDR3 has 15 amino acids. The J segment lost 5 bases and the V segment lost 6 bases, leaving 5 bases of the junction unmatched. The germline gives CDR1 KGHSH, CDR2 LQKENI. The chain's CDR3 is CASSADRGLTGELFF. CDR3 sequence (DNA): TGTGCCAGCTCCGCGGACAGGGGGCTAACCGGGGAGCTGTTTTTT.

The chain recombines TRBV29-1 with TRBJ2-7; a possible D gene is TRBD1 (6 bases). CDR1 is SQVTM, CDR2 ANQGSEA, per germline. The ends were cut back, 4 bases at V and 3 bases at J, with 16 bases in the middle. The CDR3 runs 14 residues. The CDR3 nucleotides are TGCAGCGTTGTATCCGATCAGGGGTACTACGAGCAGTACTTC. Translation: CSVVSDQGYYEQYF.

The V gene is TRBV7-3, the J gene TRBJ1-1; the D is unclear. The CDR3 runs to 14 residues. In germline, CDR1 is SGHTA, CDR2 FQGTGA. V was clipped by 8 bases and J by 1 base, with 14 bases between them. CDR3 region: CASSPTRENTEAFF. CDR3 DNA sequence: TGTGCCAGCTCCCCCACGAGGGAGAACACTGAAGCTTTCTTT.

V is TRBV20-1 and J is TRBJ2-7; D is unclear. The CDR3 covers 13 residues. V shed 3 bases and J shed 6 bases, with 15 bases lying between them. The germline gives CDR1 DFQATT, CDR2 SNEGSKA (reference sequence). The CDR3 coding sequence is TGCAGTGCTAGTAACCACCCGCAGTCCGAGCAGTACTTC. This encodes CSASNHPQSEQYF.

V and J are TRBV7-8 and TRBJ2-1, with 7 bases that match TRBD2. The CDR3 extends over 16 amino acids. CDR1 and CDR2 from the germline V gene are SGHVS and FQNEAQ. Trimming removed 5 bases from V and 10 bases from J; junction bases left unmatched: 17. For the CDR3, the DNA is TGTGCCAGCAGCCCCGCAAGCGGGGCCCCCAATGAGGAGCAGTTCTTC. Amino acid sequence: CASSPASGAPNEEQFF.

V gene TRBV5-1 combines with J gene TRBJ2-3; 10 bases fit TRBD2. After removal of 4 bases from V and 2 bases from J, the junction contained 4 bases not matched to a gene. Germline V gives CDR1 SGHRS, CDR2 YFSETQ. The CDR3 loop spans 15 amino acids. The CDR3 region has the DNA TGCGCCAGCAGCCCAGGACTAGCGGACACAGATACGCAGTATTTT. This codes for CASSPGLADTDTQYF.

This chain connects TRBV7-2 to TRBJ2-5, with 8 bases matching TRBD2. This CDR3 has 15 residues. The germline V gene encodes CDR1 SGHTA and CDR2 FQGNSA. V shed 5 bases and J 5 bases; nucleotides not matched to a gene: 10. This CDR3 reads CASSPVAGGRETQYF. CDR3 DNA sequence: TGTGCCAGCAGCCCGGTGGCGGGAGGACGGGAGACCCAGTACTTC.

The V gene is TRBV12-5, the J gene TRBJ2-7; D is uncertain. CDR1 and CDR2 from the germline V gene are LGHNT and FRNRAP. The CDR3 has 13 amino acids. V lost 0 bases, J lost 5 bases, and 8 bases lay in between. The CDR3 here is CASGLVLSHEQYF. The CDR3 DNA reads TGTGCTAGTGGTTTGGTACTTAGCCACGAGCAGTACTTC.

This chain joins TRBV12-5 and TRBJ2-5; tentatively, D is TRBD1 (6 bases). Germline CDR1 LGHNT, CDR2 FRNRAP. V lost 4 bases and J lost 8, with 20 bases in between. This CDR3 region has 15 residues. The DNA for the CDR3 is TGTGCTAGTGGTTCGCCCTGGGACAACTCTGAAACCCAGTACTTC. It specifies CASGSPWDNSETQYF.

The chain links TRBV2 to TRBJ1-4; D perhaps matches TRBD1 (6 bases). The length of the CDR3 is 17 residues. CDR1 and CDR2 from the germline V gene are SNHLY and FYNNEI. V was pared by 7 bases and J by 0 bases, with 18 bases between. This CDR3 is CASTRTVGLATNEKLFF. In DNA form, the CDR3 reads TGTGCCAGCACAAGGACAGTGGGCCTTGCAACTAATGAAAAACTGTTTTTT.

The chain is built from TRBV3-1 (or the pseudogene TRBV3-2) and TRBJ1-1; tentatively, D is TRBD1 (5 bases). In germline, CDR1 is LGHDT, CDR2 YNNKEL (reference sequence). This CDR3 has 15 amino acids. The V end lost 2 bases, the J end lost 0 bases, and 10 bases lay between the germline ends. The CDR3: CASSQPGQLNTEAFF. The CDR3 DNA follows: TGTGCCAGCAGCCAACCAGGGCAGCTGAACACTGAAGCTTTCTTT.

The chain has TRBV5-1 and TRBJ2-1; 10 nucleotides align to TRBD2. Germline lookup yields CDR1 SGHRS and CDR2 YFSETQ. Trimming took 1 base from V and 4 from J; bases not matched to a gene: 5. This CDR3 contains 16 residues. The CDR3 loop reads CASSLIAGGGYNEQFF. The CDR3 DNA reads TGCGCCAGCAGCTTGATAGCGGGGGGCGGTTACAATGAGCAGTTCTTC.

This clone was picked up many times. The genes are TRBV11-2 and TRBJ2-6; D is unresolved. V gave up 5 bases and J gave up 2 bases, with 7 bases separating them. Germline-derived CDR1 and CDR2 are SGHAT and FQNNGV. This CDR3 is built from 14 residues. The CDR3 protein is CASSPSAGANVLTF. The CDR3 DNA reads as TGTGCCAGCAGCCCCTCGGCTGGGGCCAACGTCCTGACTTTC.

A single count supports this clone. V usage is TRBV12-3 or TRBV12-4 and J usage is TRBJ2-1; no clear D. V was shortened by 6 bases and J by 8 bases, with 8 bases between the two germline ends. This CDR3 has 11 amino acids. The CDR3 region has the DNA TGTGCCAGCAGCCCGAGGTATGAGCAGTTCTTC. It translates to CASSPRYEQFF.

This rearrangement joins TRBV9 to TRBJ2-1; no reliable D call. CDR3 length equals 16 residues. Germline V lookup: CDR1 SGDLS, CDR2 YYNGEE. Trimming shortened V by 3 bases and J by 1 base, and 14 bases separated the two germline ends. The CDR3 sequence: CASSDGASRSYNEQFF. The CDR3 region has the DNA TGTGCCAGCAGCGACGGTGCTAGTCGGTCCTACAATGAGCAGTTCTTC.

This chain joins TRBV5-1 and TRBJ1-1; no reliable D call. Deletions cut 4 bases from V and 1 base from J, with 17 bases between. The germline V gene encodes CDR1 SGHRS and CDR2 YFSETQ. The CDR3 sequence is 16 residues long. CDR3 sequence reads: CASSLGSGDSNTEAFF. The CDR3 DNA is TGCGCCAGCAGCCTGGGATCCGGGGATTCGAACACTGAAGCTTTCTTT.

Worth noting for this clone: A read error may account for a junction end that differs from germline. The rearrangement joins TRBV7-7 to TRBJ2-1; 11 bases map to TRBD2. Per the germline V gene, CDR1 is SSHAT and CDR2 is FNYEAQ (reference sequence). This CDR3 is built from 18 residues. CDR3: CASSLAGGTSGGNNEQFF. CDR3 bases: TGTGCTAGCAGCTTAGCGGGTGGAACTAGCGGGGGAAACAATGAGCAGTTCTTC.

The genes are TRBV2 and TRBJ2-7, with TRBD1 matching 7 bases. The CDR3 is 14 amino acids. Trimming removed 6 bases from V and 3 bases from J; junction bases left unmatched: 8. Germline assignment: CDR1 SNHLY and CDR2 FYNNEI. CDR3 DNA: TGTGCCAGCAGGCCCCGGACAGGAGACTACGAGCAGTACTTC. Translating it yields CASRPRTGDYEQYF.